This paragraph reports one T cell receptor beta chain. The target antigen is unknown. This sample is part of a study of T cells after posttransplantation cyclophosphamide. Findings and limits, study-wide: Donor-recipient repertoire similarity was low at 1-2 months, rising over year one. TRB clonality was highly associated with recipient CMV seropositivity and reactivation. Blood and skin or GI T cell repertoires showed limited TRB overlap.

From germline, CDR1 is SNHLY and CDR2 FYNNEI. This CDR3 contains 15 residues. Trimming took 7 bases from V and 4 from J; bases not matched to a gene: 6. Busulfan-fludarabine conditioning, marrow transplant, and cyclophosphamide on days +3 and +4 were administered. Produced via immunoSEQ multiplex PCR; TCRdb's table is partial and in-frame only. In the table there are approximately 39,000 clones, around 80% of which are singletons. The sequence was obtained from a female patient in her 40s who received an allogeneic stem cell transplant from a related donor, was CMV-positive, and had no GVHD. Some T cells may be supplied by the graft donor. The chain carries TRBV2 and TRBJ2-2; 10 nucleotides line up with TRBD2. This material consisted of CD4+ T cells sorted from blood, taken roughly 2,000 days after a stem cell transplant with posttransplant cyclophosphamide. In DNA form, the CDR3 reads TGTGCCAGCACCTCGAGCGGGGGGGCCACCGGGGAGCTGTTTTTT. This encodes CASTSSGGATGELFF.